The rows below give T cell receptor beta chains drawn from one sample of a study of blood T cell repertoires in COVID-19. Using immunoSEQ multiplex PCR, the repertoire was profiled, and TCRdb retains in-frame clones only, with some absent. Among 90,000 to 100,000 clones listed, around 84% were seen once. Material: peripheral blood. The receptors shown here come from a man between 65 and 85 years old with active or convalescent COVID-19. CDR3s include the opening cysteine and the closing phenylalanine or tryptophan. The D gene is left open where the match is weak. Clone size, where shown, is once, few, many, or a class for clones that have expanded.

>.|TRBD2|TRBJ2-1|TRBV28
CASSSSGGALNEQFF
TGTGCCAGCAGCTCTAGCGGGGGGGCATTAAATGAGCAGTTCTTC
>once|.|TRBJ2-2|TRBV6-5
CASSYSWRGGGELFF
TGTGCCAGCAGTTACTCTTGGCGGGGCGGGGGGGAGCTGTTTTTT
>.|.|TRBJ2-7|TRBV2
CASSRNRDTYEQYF
TGTGCCAGCAGCCGGAACCGGGACACCTACGAGCAGTACTTC
>.|TRBD2|TRBJ2-3|TRBV27
CASGRGGADTQYF
TGTGCCAGTGGGCGGGGGGGCGCAGATACGCAGTATTTT
>.|.|TRBJ2-1|TRBV11-2
CASSLIWGGHQKVYNEQFF
TGTGCCAGCAGCTTAATATGGGGGGGACACCAAAAAGTTTACAATGAGCAGTTCTTC
>.|TRBD1|TRBJ1-4|TRBV4-1
CASSLGTDHSNEKLFF
TGCGCCAGCAGCCTCGGGACAGACCATTCTAATGAAAAACTGTTTTTT
>.|TRBD1|TRBJ1-1|TRBV30
CAWSVRGYIENTEAFF
TGTGCCTGGAGTGTCAGGGGGTACATCGAGAACACTGAAGCTTTCTTT
>.|TRBD1|TRBJ2-7|TRBV4-3
CASSQDWGQGTGGSEQYF
TGCGCCAGCAGCCAAGATTGGGGCCAAGGGACAGGGGGTTCCGAGCAGTACTTC
>.|TRBD2|TRBJ2-1|TRBV3-1/TRBV3-2
CASSPKGTRASYNEQFF
TGTGCCAGCAGCCCTAAAGGGACTAGGGCTTCCTACAATGAGCAGTTCTTC
>.|TRBD1|TRBJ1-1|TRBV7-3
CASSSTGGGEAFF
TGTGCCAGCAGCTCCACAGGGGGCGGTGAAGCTTTCTTT
>.|TRBD1|TRBJ2-3|TRBV18
CASSPGTGGPDTQYF
TGTGCCAGCTCACCCGGGACAGGGGGCCCGGATACGCAGTATTTT
>.|.|TRBJ2-7|TRBV11-2
CASSQKGYEQYF
TGTGCCAGCAGCCAAAAGGGGTACGAGCAGTACTTC
>.|TRBD1|TRBJ1-2|TRBV28
CASSPPGQGAWYGYTF
TGTGCCAGCAGTCCCCCGGGACAGGGGGCCTGGTATGGCTACACCTTC
>.|.|TRBJ1-4|TRBV7-2
CASSLGGYNEKLFF
TGTGCCAGCAGCTTAGGAGGGTATAATGAAAAACTGTTTTTT
>.|.|TRBJ2-6|TRBV5-1
CASSPGGGANVLTF
TGCGCCAGCAGCCCCGGAGGGGGGGCCAACGTCCTGACTTTC
>.|.|TRBJ1-3|TRBV2
CASRVTGLGNTIYF
TGTGCCAGCAGGGTAACAGGGTTAGGAAACACCATATATTTT
>.|.|TRBJ1-2|TRBV4-2
CASSQVDGAMTGAYGYTF
TGTGCCAGCAGCCAAGTCGACGGAGCTATGACTGGGGCCTATGGCTACACCTTC
>.|TRBD1|TRBJ1-4|TRBV4-2
CASNSGQGAGKLFF
TGTGCCAGCAACTCGGGACAGGGGGCTGGAAAACTGTTTTTT
>.|TRBD1|TRBJ1-2|TRBV4-1
CASSQEGTDLDGYTF
TGCGCCAGCAGCCAAGAAGGGACAGATCTTGATGGCTACACCTTC